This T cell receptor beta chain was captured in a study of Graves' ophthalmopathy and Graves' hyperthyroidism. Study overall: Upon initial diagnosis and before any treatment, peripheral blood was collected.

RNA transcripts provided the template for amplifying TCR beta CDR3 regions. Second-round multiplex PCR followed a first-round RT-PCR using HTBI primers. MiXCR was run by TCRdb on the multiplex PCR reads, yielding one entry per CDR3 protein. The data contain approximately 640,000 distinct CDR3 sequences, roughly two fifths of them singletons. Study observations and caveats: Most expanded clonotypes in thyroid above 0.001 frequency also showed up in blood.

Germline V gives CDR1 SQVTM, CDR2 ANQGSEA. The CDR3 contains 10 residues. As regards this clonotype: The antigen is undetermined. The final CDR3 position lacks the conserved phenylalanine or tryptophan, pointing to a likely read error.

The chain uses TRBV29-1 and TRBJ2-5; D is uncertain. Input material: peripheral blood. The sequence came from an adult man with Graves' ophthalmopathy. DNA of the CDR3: TGCAGTCGTAGCTGGGAGACCCAGTACCTC. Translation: CSRSWETQYL.